A single sample is the source of the 24 T cell receptor beta chains below, sequenced in a study of blood T cells in healthy people across ages. A second PCR of 7 to 11 cycles used a sample-barcoded 5' primer and a J-beta primer mix. In TCRdb, the 5' RACE reads were re-called with MiXCR into one record per CDR3 protein. The data hold about 1.5 million distinct CDR3 sequences, with approximately 39% observed a single time. Input material: blood. The receptors stem from a young woman in good health.

V and J are TRBV20-1 and TRBJ1-2; D perhaps matches TRBD1 (6 bases). The V gene's germline CDR1 is DFQATT and CDR2 SNEGSKA (reference sequence). This CDR3 has 13 residues. The V gene lost 5 bases and the J gene lost 1 base, with 11 bases spanning the gap. The CDR3 reads CSAEGGINYGYTF. The CDR3 DNA reads TGCAGTGCTGAGGGGGGGATTAACTATGGCTACACCTTC.

This clonotype was picked up a small number of times. The chain uses TRBV29-1 and TRBJ2-1; D gene unclear. The J call is uncertain, as TRBJ2-7 better fits the DNA end. CDR1 and CDR2 from the germline V gene are SQVTM and ANQGSEA. This CDR3 region has 14 residues. CDR3 sequence: CSVEDRSSYNEQYF. CDR3 bases: TGCAGCGTTGAAGACAGGAGCTCCTACAATGAGCAGTACTTC.

The sample holds a few counts of this clonotype. The rearrangement links TRBV27 to TRBJ2-3, with D tentatively TRBD2 (6 bases). The CDR3 is made up of 16 amino acids. The V and J ends lost 4 bases and 3 bases respectively, with 17 bases between them. Per the germline V gene, CDR1 is MNHEY and CDR2 is SMNVEV (reference sequence). In DNA form, the CDR3 reads TGTGCCAGCAGTTGGTTGGGTAGCGGAGGGACAGATACGCAGTATTTT. Translating it yields CASSWLGSGGTDTQYF.

This clonotype was counted a few times. The rearrangement joins TRBV20-1 to TRBJ2-3; D might be TRBD2 (5 bases). V was cut by 5 bases and J by 6 bases, with 21 bases left in between. The CDR3 consists of 15 residues. From germline, CDR1 is DFQATT and CDR2 SNEGSKA (reference sequence). CDR3 coding DNA: TGCAGTGCTCCTATGGTCGGACTCATACAGGATACGCAGTATTTT. Its translation: CSAPMVGLIQDTQYF.

A few counts support this clonotype. The gene calls are TRBV20-1 and TRBJ2-1; the match to TRBD2 covers 9 bases. The germline V gene has CDR1 DFQATT and CDR2 SNEGSKA (reference sequence). The CDR3 has 15 amino acids. J lost 4 bases, V lost 3 bases, and 7 bases had no gene match. The chain's CDR3 is CSARKGAGGYNEQFF. The CDR3, as DNA: TGCAGTGCTAGGAAGGGAGCGGGGGGTTACAATGAGCAGTTCTTC.

The V gene is TRBV3-1, the J gene TRBJ1-3, with no clear D. Trimming pared 1 base from V and 7 bases from J, leaving 5 bases between. The CDR3 extends over 12 amino acids. Germline V CDR1 and CDR2: LGHDT, YNNKEL (reference sequence). The DNA for the CDR3 is TGTGCCAGCAGCCAAGCGGTGAACACCATATATTTT. Translating gives CASSQAVNTIYF. The whole variable domain, remainder taken from reference TRBV3-1 and TRBJ1-3, is DTAVSQTPKYLVTQMGNDKSIKCEQNLGHDTMYWYKQDSKKFLKIMFSYNNKELIINETVPNRFSPKSPDKAHLNLHINSLELGDSAVYFCASSQAVNTIYFGEGSWLTVV.

This chain connects TRBV6-5 to TRBJ2-1; 12 nucleotides agree with TRBD2. The CDR3 totals 16 residues. CDR1 and CDR2 from the germline V gene are MNHEY and SVGAGI. V was pared by 6 bases and J by 5 bases, with 8 bases of the junction left unmatched. In nucleotides, the CDR3 is TGTGCCAGCAGAGCTGGGACTAGCGGGTGGCACAATGAGCAGTTCTTC. It encodes CASRAGTSGWHNEQFF.

This clonotype has at least ten counts. Sequence at one end of the junction differs from germline and may be a read error. V usage is TRBV7-9 and J usage is TRBJ2-5; D gene unclear. CDR3 size: 13 residues. Germline V lookup: CDR1 SEHNR, CDR2 FQNEAQ (reference sequence). The DNA of the CDR3 is TGTGCCAGCAGCTTAGGCAACCAGGAGACCCAGTACTTC. It specifies CASSLGNQETQYF.

This clonotype was found a few times. This sequence joins TRBV24-1 and TRBJ2-5; unclear D gene. The V gene lost 3 bases and the J gene lost 5 bases, with 18 bases spanning the gap. The CDR3 is 16 residues long. Germline loops: CDR1 KGHDR, CDR2 SFDVKD. The CDR3 region has the DNA TGTGCCACCAGTGATCCCGCCTTGGCTTTTCTGGAGACCCAGTACTTC. Residues: CATSDPALAFLETQYF.

V gene TRBV4-3 combines with J gene TRBJ2-4; a possible D gene is TRBD2 (6 bases). CDR3 length: 11 residues. Germline V gives CDR1 LGHNA, CDR2 YSLEER. Trimming left V 1 base short and J 15 bases short, with 10 bases between. CDR3 coding DNA: TGCGCCAGCAGCCAAGCCGGGACTCTGTACTTC. Protein: CASSQAGTLYF.

This clonotype has just a few counts. The V and J genes are TRBV12-3 or TRBV12-4 and TRBJ2-5; a weak D match, TRBD1 (5 bases). There are 15 residues in the CDR3. With 0 bases removed from V and 2 bases from J, the gap between germline ends came to 10 bases. Here the CDR3 DNA reads TGTGCCAGCAGTTTAGCTCGGCAGGGTCAAGAGACCCAGTACTTC. Its translation: CASSLARQGQETQYF.

The V and J genes are TRBV4-3 and TRBJ1-3; no definite D call. The CDR3 contains 16 residues. Per the germline V gene, CDR1 is LGHNA and CDR2 is YSLEER. V was pared by 2 bases and J by 8 bases, with 19 bases between. The CDR3 DNA is TGCGCCAGCAGCCAAACGCTTGACACTCGGAGGGACACCATATATTTT. This encodes CASSQTLDTRRDTIYF.

This chain joins TRBV5-1 and TRBJ1-2; D is unresolved. The germline CDR1 and CDR2 sequences are SGHRS and YFSETQ. CDR3 length: 14 amino acids. V lost 4 bases and J 4 bases, leaving 14 bases between the germline ends. The CDR3: CASSPNGKGYGYTF. In DNA, the CDR3 is TGCGCCAGCAGCCCGAATGGGAAAGGCTATGGCTACACCTTC.

This chain links TRBV4-1 with TRBJ1-3; D uncertain. CDR1 and CDR2 from the germline V gene are MGHRA and YSYEKL. The CDR3 has 15 amino acids. Trimming took 4 bases from V and 4 from J, leaving 14 bases between them. Here the CDR3 reads CASSPVWGAGNTIYF. Written as DNA, the CDR3 is TGCGCCAGCAGCCCCGTTTGGGGTGCAGGAAACACCATATATTTT.

This sequence joins TRBV5-1 and TRBJ2-5; 7 bases are a match to TRBD2. This CDR3 contains 16 residues. With 1 base clipped from V and 2 bases from J, the junction kept 8 bases outside the gene matches. Germline loops: CDR1 SGHRS, CDR2 YFSETQ. In DNA form, the CDR3 reads TGCGCCAGCAGCTTGCAGCCGGGAGGAGAGCAAGAGACCCAGTACTTC. Translating gives CASSLQPGGEQETQYF.

The CDR3 region is CASSLGGSNGGYTF. For the CDR3, the DNA is TGTGCCAGCAGCTTAGGAGGGTCAAACGGGGGCTACACCTTC. V and J are TRBV7-2 and TRBJ1-2; D gene uncertain. The CDR3 has 14 residues. The germline V and J ends were trimmed by 1 base and 8 bases, with 14 bases remaining between them. Germline V gene data show CDR1 as SGHTA and CDR2 as FQGNSA.

The gene calls are TRBV12-5 and TRBJ2-3; TRBD1 agrees at 7 bases. Unmatched junction bases numbered 10, after V lost 6 bases and J lost 1 base. The germline V gene encodes CDR1 LGHNT and CDR2 FRNRAP. CDR3 length: 16 residues. The CDR3 loop reads CASGSTGMDGTDTQYF. Here the CDR3 DNA reads TGTGCTAGTGGGTCGACAGGGATGGACGGCACAGATACGCAGTATTTT.

This clonotype occurred a few times. The CDR3, as DNA: TGTGCCAGCAGCTTCTCCCCGGTAGCGGGGGGGAATGAGCAGTTCTTC. Translation gives CASSFSPVAGGNEQFF. The genes are TRBV7-2 and TRBJ2-1; 11 bases align to TRBD2. V trimming: 3 bases; J trimming: 7 bases; junction bases outside the gene matches: 8. This CDR3 comprises 16 residues. The germline V gene encodes CDR1 SGHTA and CDR2 FQGNSA.

The rearrangement links TRBV28 to TRBJ2-3; 7 nucleotides match TRBD2. The length of the CDR3 is 17 residues. With V trimmed by 4 bases and J by 2 bases, 12 bases remained unmatched. CDR1 and CDR2 from the germline V gene are MDHEN and SYDVKM. The DNA for the CDR3 is TGTGCCAGCAGTTCCCGGGGCCTAGCGGTACACACAGATACGCAGTATTTT. Amino acid sequence: CASSSRGLAVHTDTQYF.

This clonotype was seen only a few times. V usage is TRBV20-1 and J usage is TRBJ2-5; TRBD1 matches at 12 bases. V lost 7 bases, J lost 11 bases, and 14 bases stayed unmatched. CDR3 length: 14 amino acids. CDR1 DFQATT and CDR2 SNEGSKA come from the germline V gene (reference sequence). In DNA form, the CDR3 reads TGCAGTGGCACGGGACAGGGGGCAGGCAATGAGCAGTACTTC. Its translation: CSGTGQGAGNEQYF.

Only a few counts were recorded for this clonotype. The chain uses TRBV11-2 and TRBJ2-1, with TRBD2 matching 10 bases. Looked up from germline, CDR1 is SGHAT and CDR2 is FQNNGV. This CDR3 comprises 17 residues. Trimming took 0 bases from V and 8 from J; bases not matched to a gene: 10. In DNA, the CDR3 is TGTGCCAGCAGCTTAGACTCCGTTAGCGGGGGGAACTATGAGCAGTTCTTC. This encodes CASSLDSVSGGNYEQFF.

The table lists this clonotype with a few counts. The V call is TRBV6-1, the J call TRBJ2-2; D assignment may be TRBD1 or TRBD2 (5 bases each). Trimming stripped 2 bases from V and 2 bases from J, with 18 bases between. The CDR3 runs to 18 residues. Germline V lookup: CDR1 MNHNS, CDR2 SASEGT. The CDR3 DNA reads TGTGCCAGCAGTGAATTATCACTTGGGGGACCTAACACCGGGGAGCTGTTTTTT. Protein product: CASSELSLGGPNTGELFF.

This chain links TRBV6-5 with TRBJ1-1; D uncertain. Germline CDR1 reads MNHEY; CDR2 reads SVGAGI. V was shortened by 4 bases and J by 5 bases, with 20 bases between the two germline ends. CDR3 length equals 16 residues. The CDR3 sequence: CASSLRGIIPNTEAFF. The CDR3 DNA sequence: TGTGCCAGCAGTTTACGAGGCATTATTCCGAATACTGAAGCTTTCTTT.

The DNA of the CDR3 is TGCAGTGCTCCAAAGCGGGAGGTCTACAATGAGCAGTTCTTC. Protein: CSAPKREVYNEQFF. This rearrangement joins TRBV20-1 to TRBJ2-1; 9 bases line up with TRBD2. The CDR3 covers 14 residues. CDR1 is DFQATT and CDR2 is SNEGSKA in the germline V gene (reference sequence). Trimming cost V 5 bases and J 3 bases; bases outside gene matches: 5.